A selection of T cell receptor beta chains follows, all from one sample in a study of T cell changes during pregnancy in multiple sclerosis. This table comes from immunoSEQ multiplex PCR, and its TCRdb copy is limited to in-frame clones, with some not included. The sample has 25,000 to 30,000 clones, more than 80% seen once. The sequencing used CD8+ T cells from peripheral blood mononuclear cells, collected before pregnancy. Source of these receptors: a female donor with multiple sclerosis, enrolled in a pregnancy study. The CDR3 runs from the conserved cysteine through the conserved F or W. A D gene is named only where the DNA matches it firmly. A row's size may be missing; if present it is once, few, many or a size class.

size	J	V	D	CDR3	DNA
.	TRBJ1-1	TRBV7-2	.	CASSRQDQNTEAFF	TGTGCCAGCAGCCGACAGGACCAGAACACTGAAGCTTTCTTT
.	TRBJ2-7	TRBV28	TRBD1	CASSPGTGPSLDEQYF	TGTGCCAGCAGTCCCGGGACAGGTCCCTCTCTCGACGAGCAGTACTTC
.	TRBJ2-5	TRBV20-1	.	CSVTQETQYF	TGCAGTGTTACACAAGAGACCCAGTACTTC
.	TRBJ2-7	TRBV6-5	TRBD2	CASSSGTSYEQYF	TGTGCCAGCTCGAGCGGGACTAGCTACGAGCAGTACTTC
.	TRBJ2-1	TRBV27	TRBD2	CASSLNLAESSYNEQFF	TGTGCCAGCAGCCTCAACCTAGCGGAGAGCTCCTACAATGAGCAGTTCTTC
.	TRBJ1-4	TRBV9	TRBD1	CASAGLQGGKLFF	TGTGCCAGCGCCGGCCTCCAGGGGGGAAAACTGTTTTTT
.	TRBJ2-1	TRBV6-1	TRBD2	CASSELAGGSSYNEQFF	TGTGCCAGCAGTGAACTAGCGGGGGGCTCCTCCTACAATGAGCAGTTCTTC
.	TRBJ2-7	TRBV27	TRBD1	CASSAGQGNYEQYF	TGTGCCAGCAGTGCCGGACAGGGGAACTACGAGCAGTACTTC
.	TRBJ1-3	TRBV6-1	.	CASSAYQGSGNTIYF	TGTGCCAGCAGTGCCTACCAAGGGAGTGGAAACACCATATATTTT
.	TRBJ2-1	TRBV6-4	TRBD2	CASSDALAGDEQFF	TGTGCCAGCAGTGACGCACTAGCGGGAGATGAGCAGTTCTTC
few	TRBJ2-7	TRBV7-9	.	CASRSTVSYEQYF	TGTGCCAGCAGATCGACAGTCTCCTACGAGCAGTACTTC
.	TRBJ2-5	TRBV4-1	TRBD1	CASSQSQDRGETQYF	TGCGCCAGCAGCCAAAGCCAGGACAGGGGAGAGACCCAGTACTTC
.	TRBJ1-1	TRBV27	.	CASSPRRGNTEAFF	TGTGCCAGCAGCCCGCGACGGGGGAACACTGAAGCTTTCTTT
.	TRBJ2-5	TRBV12-5	TRBD1	CASGFSLTPGQSFTITQYF	TGTGCTAGTGGTTTTTCGCTCACACCGGGACAGAGTTTTACGATAACCCAGTACTTC
once	TRBJ1-2	TRBV4-3	.	CASSQDYSPTGYYGYTF	TGCGCCAGCAGCCAAGATTATTCCCCGACAGGCTACTATGGCTACACCTTC
.	TRBJ1-2	TRBV7-2	.	CASSSNIPWAGANYGYTF	TGTGCCAGCAGCTCCAATATCCCCTGGGCAGGGGCCAACTATGGCTACACCTTC
.	TRBJ1-3	TRBV15	TRBD1	CASALGQAKNTIYF	TGTGCCAGTGCCCTAGGACAGGCCAAAAACACCATATATTTT
.	TRBJ1-1	TRBV7-6	.	CASSLRMGATEAFF	TGTGCCAGCAGCCTTAGAATGGGGGCCACTGAAGCTTTCTTT
.	TRBJ1-1	TRBV27	.	CASSLTPGGNTEAFF	TGTGCCAGCAGTTTAACCCCGGGAGGGAACACTGAAGCTTTCTTT
.	TRBJ1-2	TRBV7-6	TRBD1	CASSPGGTRVGYTF	TGTGCCAGCAGTCCAGGGGGTACAAGGGTTGGCTACACCTTC
.	TRBJ1-5	TRBV10-3	TRBD1	CAISEDTGGNQPQHF	TGTGCCATCAGTGAGGATACAGGGGGCAATCAGCCCCAGCATTTT
.	TRBJ2-5	TRBV21-1	.	CASSKARGTGEQETQYF	TGTGCCAGCAGCAAAGCGAGGGGGACAGGGGAACAAGAGACCCAGTACTTC
once	TRBJ2-5	TRBV19	TRBD2	CASSTGLAGGQETQYF	TGTGCCAGTAGTACCGGACTAGCGGGGGGCCAAGAGACCCAGTACTTC
once	TRBJ2-7	TRBV5-3	TRBD2	CARSLVTSRPLFGEQYF	TGTGCCAGAAGCTTGGTGACTAGCCGGCCGCTCTTCGGGGAGCAGTACTTC
.	TRBJ2-1	TRBV7-9	TRBD2	CASSTSGTSFSYEQFF	TGTGCCAGCAGCACCTCCGGGACTAGCTTTAGCTATGAGCAGTTCTTC
.	TRBJ2-2	TRBV6-1	TRBD1	CAGRGQGETGELFF	TGTGCCGGAAGGGGACAGGGAGAAACCGGGGAGCTGTTTTTT
.	TRBJ2-1	TRBV27	TRBD1	CASSLRTGGSYNEQFF	TGTGCCAGCAGTTTAAGGACAGGGGGTTCCTACAATGAGCAGTTCTTC
.	TRBJ2-7	TRBV2	TRBD1	CASFGTGQYEQYF	TGTGCCAGCTTTGGGACAGGGCAATACGAGCAGTACTTC
.	TRBJ2-7	TRBV7-9	.	CASSMDKSSYEQYF	TGTGCCAGCAGTATGGACAAGTCCTCCTACGAGCAGTACTTC
.	TRBJ2-1	TRBV27	.	CASSSGQGWDEQFF	TGTGCCAGCAGTTCCGGGCAGGGGTGGGATGAGCAGTTCTTC
.	TRBJ2-5	TRBV9	TRBD1	CASSAGTGVETQYF	TGTGCCAGCAGCGCCGGGACAGGAGTAGAGACCCAGTACTTC
.	TRBJ1-4	TRBV2	TRBD1	CASSDPDRGFATNEKLFF	TGTGCCAGCAGCGACCCGGACAGGGGGTTTGCAACTAATGAAAAACTGTTTTTT
.	TRBJ2-3	TRBV9	.	CASSVANADTQYF	TGTGCCAGCAGCGTAGCTAACGCAGATACGCAGTATTTT
.	TRBJ2-7	TRBV7-2	TRBD1	CASSLGTGRSYEQYF	TGTGCCAGCAGCTTAGGGACAGGGCGCTCCTACGAGCAGTACTTC
.	TRBJ1-1	TRBV12-5	.	CASGLGGIEQGNWNTEAFF	TGTGCTAGTGGTTTGGGGGGAATCGAACAGGGAAATTGGAACACTGAAGCTTTCTTT
.	TRBJ2-1	TRBV19	TRBD2	CASSIDGGLGFNEQFF	TGTGCCAGTAGTATAGATGGGGGACTAGGATTCAATGAGCAGTTCTTC
.	TRBJ2-3	TRBV4-1	TRBD2	CASSLRLAGGLIVTDTQYF	TGCGCCAGCAGCCTACGACTAGCGGGGGGGCTTATAGTAACAGATACGCAGTATTTT
.	TRBJ2-5	TRBV5-1	.	CASSLATALVETQYF	TGCGCCAGCAGCTTGGCGACGGCCCTAGTAGAGACCCAGTACTTC
.	TRBJ2-7	TRBV4-2	.	CASSQVATGSSYEQYF	TGTGCCAGCAGCCAAGTGGCCACGGGGAGCTCCTACGAGCAGTACTTC
.	TRBJ2-5	TRBV7-9	TRBD2	CASSLGSGGPYWGETQYF	TGTGCCAGCAGCTTAGGGAGCGGGGGGCCCTACTGGGGAGAGACCCAGTACTTC
.	TRBJ2-1	TRBV9	TRBD2	CASSAGGERYNEQFF	TGTGCCAGCAGCGCCGGGGGGGAGCGATACAATGAGCAGTTCTTC
.	TRBJ2-5	TRBV28	TRBD1	CASSPGQQETQYF	TGTGCCAGCAGTCCGGGACAGCAAGAGACCCAGTACTTC
.	TRBJ1-4	TRBV9	.	CASSVDSATNEKLFF	TGTGCCAGCAGCGTCGACAGTGCAACTAATGAAAAACTGTTTTTT
.	TRBJ2-3	TRBV28	.	CASSSHRAPHTQYF	TGTGCCAGCAGTTCCCACAGGGCGCCTCATACGCAGTATTTT
.	TRBJ2-1	TRBV27	TRBD2	CASFGTSGFSEQFF	TGTGCCAGCTTCGGGACTAGCGGCTTCAGTGAGCAGTTCTTC